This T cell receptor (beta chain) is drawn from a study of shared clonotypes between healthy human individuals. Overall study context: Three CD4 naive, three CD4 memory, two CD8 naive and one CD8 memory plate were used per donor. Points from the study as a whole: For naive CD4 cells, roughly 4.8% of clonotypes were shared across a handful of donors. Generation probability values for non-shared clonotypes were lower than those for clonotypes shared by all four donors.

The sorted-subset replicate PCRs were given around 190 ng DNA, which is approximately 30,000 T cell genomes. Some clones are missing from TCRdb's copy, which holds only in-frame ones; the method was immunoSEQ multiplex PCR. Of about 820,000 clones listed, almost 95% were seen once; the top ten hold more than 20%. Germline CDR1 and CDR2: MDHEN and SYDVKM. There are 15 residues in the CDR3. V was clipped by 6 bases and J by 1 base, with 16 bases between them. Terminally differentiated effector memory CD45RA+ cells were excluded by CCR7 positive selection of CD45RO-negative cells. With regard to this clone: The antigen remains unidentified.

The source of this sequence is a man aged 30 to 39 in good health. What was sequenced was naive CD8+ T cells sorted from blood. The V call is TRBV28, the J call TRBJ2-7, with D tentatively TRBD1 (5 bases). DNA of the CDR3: TGTGCCAGCAGGCCGACAGTTCCCCTTTCCTACGAGCAGTACTTC. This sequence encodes CASRPTVPLSYEQYF.